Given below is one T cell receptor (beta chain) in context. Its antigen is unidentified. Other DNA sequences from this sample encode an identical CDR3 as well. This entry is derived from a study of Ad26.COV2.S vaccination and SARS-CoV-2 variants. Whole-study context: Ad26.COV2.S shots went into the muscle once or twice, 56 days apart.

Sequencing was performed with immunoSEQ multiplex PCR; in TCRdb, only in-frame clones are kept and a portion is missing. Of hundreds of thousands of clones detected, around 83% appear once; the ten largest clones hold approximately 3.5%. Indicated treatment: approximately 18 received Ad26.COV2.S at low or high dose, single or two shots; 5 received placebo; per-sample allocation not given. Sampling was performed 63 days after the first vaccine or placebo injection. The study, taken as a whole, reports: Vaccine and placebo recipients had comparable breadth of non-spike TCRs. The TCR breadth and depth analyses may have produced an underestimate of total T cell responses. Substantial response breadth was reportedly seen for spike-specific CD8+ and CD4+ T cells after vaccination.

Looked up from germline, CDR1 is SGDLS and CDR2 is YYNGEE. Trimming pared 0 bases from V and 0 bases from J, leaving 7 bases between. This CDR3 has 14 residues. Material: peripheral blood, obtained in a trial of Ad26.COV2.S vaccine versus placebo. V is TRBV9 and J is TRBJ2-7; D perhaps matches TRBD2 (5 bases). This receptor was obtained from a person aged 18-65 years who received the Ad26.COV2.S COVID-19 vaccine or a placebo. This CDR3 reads CASSVGGSSYEQYF. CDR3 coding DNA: TGTGCCAGCAGCGTAGGTGGGAGCTCCTACGAGCAGTACTTC.